This T cell receptor (beta chain) was retrieved from a study of CDR3 diversity in severe acne. This CDR3 comprises 12 residues. Germline values: CDR1 SGHAT, CDR2 FQNNGV. V lost 7 bases and J lost 1, with 7 bases in between. MiXCR, run by TCRdb on the PCR reads, gives a single entry per CDR3 protein. The data contain approximately 90,000 distinct CDR3 sequences, roughly 52% of them singletons. Sequences were obtained from blood. This chain joins TRBV11-2 and TRBJ1-2; D is unclear. The clonotype originates from a male donor in good health, serving as a control. The CDR3 sequence is CASTSGNYGYTF. The CDR3 nucleotides read TGTGCCAGCACCTCGGGTAACTATGGCTACACCTTC. Supplemented by reference TRBV11-2 and TRBJ1-2, the full variable domain reads EAGVAQSPRYKIIEKRQSVAFWCNPISGHATLYWYQQILGQGPKLLIQFQNNGVVDDSQLPKDRFSAERLKGVDSTLKIQPAKLEDSAVYLCASTSGNYGYTFGSGTRLTVV.